The 25 T cell receptor beta chains below all came from one sample that was sequenced in a study of cytomegalovirus exposure and HLA in healthy donors. PCR employed 60 Vbeta and 13 Jbeta primers. Here immunoSEQ multiplex PCR was the method, and the copy in TCRdb shows in-frame clones only, minus some. Of approximately 150,000 clones in the sample, approximately 80% were seen once. The source material was PBMCs. Every receptor here comes from a woman in her 40s in good health and CMV-seropositive.

The V gene is TRBV5-4, the J gene TRBJ2-2; D remains ambiguous. Between the trimmed V and J ends, which lost 2 bases and 3 bases, there was a span of 8 bases. CDR1 SGHNT and CDR2 YYREEE come from the germline V gene (reference sequence). CDR3 length: 14 amino acids. The CDR3 nucleotides are TGTGCCAGCAGCTTCCCCAGCGACACCGGGGAGCTGTTTTTT. As protein: CASSFPSDTGELFF.

V usage is TRBV9 and J usage is TRBJ2-1, with 9 bases that match TRBD2. The V and J ends lost 2 bases and 0 bases, in that order; junction bases with no gene match: 12. CDR1 is SGDLS, CDR2 YYNGEE, per germline. The CDR3 is 19 residues long. The CDR3 spells CASSVSAAGGFSSYNEQFF. The CDR3 DNA is TGTGCCAGCAGCGTTTCCGCAGCGGGGGGATTTAGCTCCTACAATGAGCAGTTCTTC.

The rearrangement joins TRBV28 to TRBJ2-2; D may be TRBD1 (6 bases). V was shortened by 3 bases and J by 3 bases, with 11 bases between the two germline ends. Germline V lookup: CDR1 MDHEN, CDR2 SYDVKM. CDR3 size: 15 residues. CDR3 residues: CASSFTGSYTGELFF. The CDR3 DNA is TGTGCCAGCAGTTTTACAGGGTCGTACACCGGGGAGCTGTTTTTT.

V and J are TRBV7-2 and TRBJ2-3, with TRBD2 matching 11 bases. V shed 5 bases and J 3 bases; nucleotides not matched to a gene: 7. From germline, CDR1 is SGHTA and CDR2 FQGNSA. This CDR3 comprises 16 residues. In DNA form, the CDR3 reads TGTGCCAGCAGCGTTACTAGCGGGGGCTATACAGATACGCAGTATTTT. Residues: CASSVTSGGYTDTQYF.

V usage is TRBV2 and J usage is TRBJ2-7; 11 bases are a match to TRBD2. V shed 6 bases and J 3 bases; nucleotides not matched to a gene: 7. CDR3 length: 15 residues. Germline assignment: CDR1 SNHLY and CDR2 FYNNEI. The CDR3 protein is CASRPLLAGVYEQYF. As DNA, the CDR3 is TGTGCCAGCAGGCCGTTACTAGCGGGAGTCTACGAGCAGTACTTC.

The chain employs TRBV5-8 and TRBJ1-5; a weak D match, TRBD1 (5 bases). The CDR3 totals 14 residues. In germline, CDR1 is SGHTS, CDR2 YDEGEE. V dropped 4 bases and J dropped 4 bases, with 12 bases sitting between them. CDR3: CASSAESGNQPQHF. DNA for the CDR3: TGTGCCAGCAGCGCTGAATCAGGGAATCAGCCCCAGCATTTT.

This chain joins TRBV30 and TRBJ1-4; 10 bases map to TRBD1. The trim removed 6 bases at V and 8 bases at J, leaving 9 bases unmatched. Germline V lookup: CDR1 GTSNPN, CDR2 SVGIG (reference sequence). This CDR3 region has 14 residues. CDR3 sequence reads: CACATGTGAEKLFF. The CDR3 coding sequence is TGTGCCTGCGCGACCGGGACAGGGGCCGAAAAACTGTTTTTT.

The genes are TRBV11-3 and TRBJ2-5; maybe TRBD1 (6 bases). Between the trimmed V and J ends, which lost 5 bases and 1 base, there was a span of 8 bases. CDR1 SGHNT and CDR2 YENEEA come from the germline V gene. CDR3 length: 13 residues. The CDR3 DNA reads as TGTGCCAGCAGCCTGGGGGCCCAAGAGACCCAGTACTTC. Its protein is CASSLGAQETQYF.

The V and J genes are TRBV18 and TRBJ1-5; 7 bases fit TRBD1. The ends lost 6 bases at V and 5 bases at J; junction bases unmatched: 4. Germline-derived CDR1 and CDR2 are KGHSH and LQKENI. The CDR3 loop spans 13 amino acids. CDR3: CASSLGQDQPQHF. Written as DNA, the CDR3 is TGTGCCAGCTCCCTAGGACAGGATCAGCCCCAGCATTTT.

The chain carries TRBV30 and TRBJ2-1, with TRBD1 identical over 7 bases. Germline trimming cut 7 bases from V and 6 bases from J; bases unmatched to any gene: 9. The CDR3 length is 13 residues. Per the germline V gene, CDR1 is GTSNPN and CDR2 is SVGIG (reference sequence). CDR3 in amino acids: CAFDRASGNEQFF. CDR3 in DNA: TGTGCCTTCGACAGGGCCTCGGGCAATGAGCAGTTCTTC.

This clone occurred once. The chain is built from TRBV6-5 and TRBJ2-7, with TRBD1 identical over 9 bases. The length of the CDR3 is 14 residues. Germline assignment: CDR1 MNHEY and CDR2 SVGAGI. The trim removed 6 bases at V and 3 bases at J, leaving 6 bases unmatched. The CDR3 loop is CASSRDRDYYEQYF. CDR3 coding DNA: TGTGCCAGCAGCAGGGACAGGGACTACTACGAGCAGTACTTC.

This chain connects TRBV5-1 to TRBJ2-5; D is unresolved. Looked up from germline, CDR1 is SGHRS and CDR2 is YFSETQ. CDR3 length: 12 residues. V lost 5 bases and J 4 bases, leaving 9 bases between the germline ends. The CDR3 coding sequence is TGCGCCAGCAGAACCAACGGAGAGACCCAGTACTTC. Protein: CASRTNGETQYF.

The chain links TRBV5-4 to TRBJ2-2; a weak D match, TRBD1 (6 bases). CDR3 length: 15 residues. V lost 5 bases and J lost 4, with 15 bases in between. Germline assignment: CDR1 SGHNT and CDR2 YYREEE (reference sequence). DNA of the CDR3: TGTGCCAGCAGTTTACAGGGTCGCATCACCGGGGAGCTGTTTTTT. It encodes CASSLQGRITGELFF.

This chain joins TRBV20-1 and TRBJ1-2; 7 nucleotides agree with TRBD1. In germline, CDR1 is DFQATT, CDR2 SNEGSKA (reference sequence). The CDR3 runs to 11 residues. With V trimmed by 6 bases and J by 6 bases, 4 bases remained unmatched. The chain's CDR3 is CSALTGDGYTF. Here the CDR3 DNA reads TGCAGTGCACTCACAGGGGATGGCTACACCTTC.

The genes are TRBV19 and TRBJ2-5, with TRBD2 as a possible D gene (5 bases). V was cut by 9 bases and J by 0 bases, with 11 bases left in between. Germline lookup yields CDR1 LNHDA and CDR2 SQIVND (reference sequence). The CDR3 runs to 13 residues. CDR3: CASARANQETQYF. In DNA form, the CDR3 reads TGTGCCAGCGCGAGGGCGAACCAAGAGACCCAGTACTTC.

The chain joins TRBV30 to TRBJ1-3; TRBD1 is a possible D gene (6 bases). Germline V lookup: CDR1 GTSNPN, CDR2 SVGIG (reference sequence). Between the trimmed V and J ends, which lost 1 base and 8 bases, there was a span of 15 bases. The length of the CDR3 is 14 residues. CDR3 DNA: TGTGCCTGGAGTGGGGGGGGGCGGCAAGACACCATATATTTT. Translation gives CAWSGGGRQDTIYF.

The V call is TRBV11-2, the J call TRBJ1-1; TRBD1 agrees at 7 bases. Germline V lookup: CDR1 SGHAT, CDR2 FQNNGV. This CDR3 spans 14 amino acids. With 5 bases clipped from V and 6 bases from J, the junction kept 9 bases outside the gene matches. The CDR3 DNA reads as TGTGCCAGCAGCCTACGACAGGGAGTATCTGAAGCTTTCTTT. Residues: CASSLRQGVSEAFF.

This clone was seen only a few times. The CDR3 spells CASSYSVGNQPQHF. The CDR3 DNA reads TGTGCCAGCAGTTACTCTGTCGGCAATCAGCCCCAGCATTTT. The chain recombines TRBV6-6 with TRBJ1-5; D gene uncertain. V lost 0 bases to trimming and J lost 2 bases, with 5 bases between them. The CDR3 is 14 residues long. CDR1 and CDR2 from the germline V gene are MNHNY and SVGAGI (reference sequence).

This clone was seen only a few times. The chain combines TRBV15 with TRBJ2-5; D gene ambiguous. The germline CDR1 and CDR2 sequences are LNHNV and YYDKDF (reference sequence). Between the trimmed V and J ends, which lost 0 bases and 2 bases, there was a span of 7 bases. CDR3 length: 14 amino acids. CDR3 nucleotide sequence: TGTGCCACCAGCAGAGATACTACACAAGAGACCCAGTACTTC. This gives the protein CATSRDTTQETQYF.

This sequence joins TRBV7-6 and TRBJ2-2, with a tentative D call TRBD1 (5 bases). V gave up 0 bases and J gave up 5 bases, with 16 bases separating them. The germline V gene encodes CDR1 SGHVS and CDR2 FNYEAQ. The CDR3 runs to 17 residues. CDR3 amino acids: CASSLAVGIAGTGELFF. CDR3 sequence (DNA): TGTGCCAGCAGCTTAGCGGTAGGAATAGCAGGGACCGGGGAGCTGTTTTTT.

This chain uses TRBV6-5 with TRBJ2-7, with TRBD1 matching 10 bases. Germline V CDR1 and CDR2: MNHEY, SVGAGI. The CDR3 contains 14 residues. V dropped 6 bases and J dropped 2; count of bases not matched to a gene: 4. Written as DNA, the CDR3 is TGTGCCAGCAGCGCCGGGACAGGGGCCTACGAGCAGTACTTC. Translation gives CASSAGTGAYEQYF.

This clone was picked up a small number of times. J is TRBJ2-5 and V is TRBV28, with a weak D call TRBD2 (6 bases). The germline gives CDR1 MDHEN, CDR2 SYDVKM. CDR3 length equals 15 residues. The V gene lost 8 bases and the J gene lost 2 bases, with 18 bases spanning the gap. The CDR3 nucleotides read TGTGCCAGCGCCGGGACTTCGGTGAGTCAAGAGACCCAGTACTTC. The encoded protein is CASAGTSVSQETQYF.

Note on this clone: The same CDR3 can be traced to other DNA sequences in this sample. The chain links TRBV4-3 to TRBJ2-7; D possibly corresponds to TRBD2 (5 bases). Per germline, CDR1 LGHNA and CDR2 YSLEER. The CDR3 length is 15 residues. V was pared by 0 bases and J by 1 base, with 10 bases between. The CDR3 sequence: CASSQDFPGSYEQYF. Here the CDR3 DNA reads TGCGCCAGCAGCCAAGATTTTCCGGGGTCCTACGAGCAGTACTTC.

The chain couples TRBV30 to TRBJ1-4; TRBD1 might be the D (6 bases). CDR3 length equals 14 residues. The V end lost 2 bases, the J end lost 8 bases, and 15 bases lay between the germline ends. Germline V lookup: CDR1 GTSNPN, CDR2 SVGIG (reference sequence). CDR3 sequence (DNA): TGTGCCTGGAGTCTTGGGGGGGGCGACGAAAAACTGTTTTTT. Amino acid sequence: CAWSLGGGDEKLFF.

This rearrangement joins TRBV19 to TRBJ2-5, with TRBD1 as a possible D gene (5 bases). V lost 5 bases, J lost 2 bases, and 24 bases lay in between. The V gene's germline CDR1 is LNHDA and CDR2 SQIVND (reference sequence). The CDR3 spans 18 residues. The CDR3 DNA is TGTGCCAGTAGTTTAGGTTTGGATTGGCGGACAATTCAAGAGACCCAGTACTTC. This sequence encodes CASSLGLDWRTIQETQYF.